This T cell receptor (beta chain) was identified in a study of metastatic and nonmetastatic thyroid tumors. Across the study: It was across blood and tumor or nodule tissue from malignant and benign thyroid patients that repertoires were compared.

Methods used by the authors: CDR3 was compared across clinicopathological groups, and the resulting differences were used to build a distant-metastasis classifier for papillary thyroid cancer. TCRdb re-clonotyped the PCR reads via MiXCR. The V and J calls follow TCRdb's processing rather than the paper's. The data hold tens of thousands of clones, with over 20% observed a single time. Germline CDR1 reads SQVTM; CDR2 reads ANQGSEA. There are 13 residues in the CDR3. V lost 7 bases, J lost 5 bases, and 17 bases lay in between. In its sample, this clone was seen a few times. This clone may be a read error of a much larger clone one base away. Among the patients, none had received any treatment before thyroid surgery.

The receptor's source is a female donor with papillary thyroid cancer or a benign thyroid nodule (not recorded which). Some clones in this sample may be carry-over from other donors' samples. The source material was blood. The V gene is TRBV29-1, the J gene TRBJ2-5, with a tentative D call TRBD1 (5 bases). The CDR3 DNA sequence: TGCAGCGCTGCAGGGTCCTCTCACGAGACCCAGTACTTC. Translation: CSAAGSSHETQYF. Looking up the rest from reference TRBV29-1 and TRBJ2-5 gives the full variable domain: SAVISQKPSRDICQRGTSLTIQCQVDSQVTMMFWYRQQPGQSLTLIATANQGSEATYESGFVIDKFPISRPNLTFSTLTVSNMSPEDSSIYLCSAAGSSHETQYFGPGTRLLVL.